This entry lists 22 T cell receptor beta chains sequenced from one sample in a study of vaccination effects on CD4 cells after COVID-19. Sequencing was preceded by expansion of antigen-specific CD4+ T cells with viral peptide pools in the ViraFEST assay. Culture lasted roughly 9 days before CD4+ T cell isolation. Two-dose BNT162b2 or mRNA-1273 vaccination was given to participants. The table came from immunoSEQ multiplex PCR; TCRdb's copy has only in-frame clones and leaves some out. Of roughly 46,000 clones listed, around 74% are singletons. No antigen has been assigned to these receptors. The sequenced sample was CD4+ T cells from PBMCs cultured with HCoV-OC43 spike peptides, obtained after COVID-19 vaccination. As to subset: HCoV-OC43 spike overlapping peptide pool stimulation. The receptors shown here come from a human donor who received a COVID-19 vaccine.

The chain carries TRBV6-5 and TRBJ2-1, with TRBD2 matching over 8 bases. The CDR3 is 15 amino acids. Germline V gene data show CDR1 as MNHEY and CDR2 as SVGAGI. V lost 7 bases to trimming and J lost 7 bases; unmatched junction nucleotides: 12. CDR3 nucleotide sequence: TGTGCCAGCACCGGGGGACTAGAAGGGCGGAATGAGCAGTTCTTC. Its translation: CASTGGLEGRNEQFF.

This sequence joins TRBV29-1 and TRBJ1-2, with D possibly being TRBD1 (6 bases). Trimming shortened V by 7 bases and J by 5 bases, and 11 bases separated the two germline ends. Germline V gene data show CDR1 as SQVTM and CDR2 as ANQGSEA. The CDR3 has 11 amino acids. As DNA, the CDR3 is TGCAGCGCCGCGACAGGTTATGGCTACACCTTC. This codes for CSAATGYGYTF. The whole variable domain, remainder taken from reference TRBV29-1 and TRBJ1-2, is SAVISQKPSRDICQRGTSLTIQCQVDSQVTMMFWYRQQPGQSLTLIATANQGSEATYESGFVIDKFPISRPNLTFSTLTVSNMSPEDSSIYLCSAATGYGYTFGSGTRLTVV.

The chain employs TRBV15 and TRBJ1-4, with no clear D. Germline V gene data show CDR1 as LNHNV and CDR2 as YYDKDF (reference sequence). The CDR3 sequence is 13 residues long. V was clipped by 1 base and J by 4 bases, with 4 bases between them. DNA for the CDR3: TGTGCCACCAGCAGAGGGCTTAATGAAAAACTGTTTTTT. It yields the protein CATSRGLNEKLFF. Drawing the rest from reference TRBV15 and TRBJ1-4, the complete variable domain is DAMVIQNPRYQVTQFGKPVTLSCSQTLNHNVMYWYQQKSSQAPKLLFHYYDKDFNNEADTPDNFQSRRPNTSFCFLDIRSPGLGDTAMYLCATSRGLNEKLFFGSGTQLSVL.

The gene calls are TRBV19 and TRBJ2-2, with 8 nucleotides matching TRBD1. Germline V lookup: CDR1 LNHDA, CDR2 SQIVND (reference sequence). The CDR3 is 16 amino acids. V shed 1 base and J 4 bases; nucleotides not matched to a gene: 5. CDR3 nucleotide sequence: TGTGCCAGTAGTATAGGCAGGGGGCTTGGCACCGGGGAGCTGTTTTTT. This translates into CASSIGRGLGTGELFF.

This clone was observed a single time. The chain links TRBV6-5 to TRBJ2-7, with D perhaps matching TRBD2 (6 bases). This CDR3 spans 15 amino acids. Trimming shortened V by 7 bases and J by 0 bases, and 16 bases separated the two germline ends. Germline V CDR1 and CDR2: MNHEY, SVGAGI. Here the CDR3 DNA reads TGTGCCAGCATTCCAAGGAGGGGTAGCTCCTACGAGCAGTACTTC. Its protein is CASIPRRGSSYEQYF.

CDR3 nucleotides: TGTGCCAGCAGCCAAACCTCTTTAGGGACTAGCGGATACGAGCAGTACTTC. It codes for CASSQTSLGTSGYEQYF. The chain employs TRBV3-1 (or the pseudogene TRBV3-2) and TRBJ2-7; 11 nucleotides match TRBD2. This CDR3 region has 17 residues. CDR1 and CDR2 (germline): LGHDT, YNNKEL (reference sequence). Trimming at V came to 2 bases and at J to 4 bases, leaving 10 bases not matched to a gene.

CDR3 in amino acids: CASSQGSGLPETQYF. Written as DNA, the CDR3 is TGTGCCAGCAGCCAAGGATCCGGTCTGCCAGAGACCCAGTACTTC. The chain couples TRBV3-1 (or the pseudogene TRBV3-2) to TRBJ2-5; no firm D call. The V and J ends lost 1 base and 4 bases respectively, with 13 bases between them. The CDR3 sequence is 15 residues long. Germline V gene sequence: CDR1 LGHDT, CDR2 YNNKEL (reference sequence).

This clone has just a few counts. V and J are TRBV6-5 and TRBJ1-5; 10 positions agree with TRBD1. V was clipped by 5 bases and J by 9 bases; unmatched bases: 7. The CDR3 extends over 14 amino acids. Germline-derived CDR1 and CDR2 are MNHEY and SVGAGI. The CDR3 DNA follows: TGTGCCAGCAGTCATCGGACAGGGGGACGGCCCCAGCATTTT. Its protein product is CASSHRTGGRPQHF.

In this sample, this clone turned up once. V is TRBV6-9 and J is TRBJ1-5; 10 bases match TRBD1. V dropped 7 bases and J dropped 1; count of bases not matched to a gene: 10. There are 17 residues in the CDR3. Germline V gene lookup returns CDR1 MNHGY and CDR2 SVAAGI. This chain's CDR3 is CASNPGTGEVSNQPQHF. As DNA, the CDR3 is TGTGCCAGCAATCCGGGGACAGGGGAGGTAAGCAATCAGCCCCAGCATTTT.

This clone was seen more than once but under ten times. This CDR3 reads CASGAGETLLSPNFDHGYTF. The CDR3 DNA follows: TGCGCCAGCGGGGCGGGAGAGACACTCCTGAGTCCTAATTTCGACCATGGCTACACCTTC. V and J are TRBV10-1 and TRBJ1-2; the D gene is possibly TRBD1 (5 bases). Germline lookup yields CDR1 WNHNN and CDR2 SYGVQD (reference sequence). The CDR3 contains 20 residues. Between the trimmed V and J ends, which lost 8 bases and 6 bases, there was a span of 37 bases.

The J gene is TRBJ1-2, the V gene TRBV7-8; 9 nucleotides align to TRBD1. Trimming took 7 bases from V and 9 from J; bases not matched to a gene: 9. The CDR3 has 13 residues. Germline CDR1 and CDR2: SGHVS and FQNEAQ. DNA of the CDR3: TGTGCCAGCACCATAGGGGACAGGGCAAGCTACACCTTC. Encoded protein: CASTIGDRASYTF.

The V gene is TRBV19, the J gene TRBJ2-5, with TRBD2 matching over 8 bases. Germline-derived CDR1 and CDR2 are LNHDA and SQIVND (reference sequence). This CDR3 is 14 amino acids long. With 7 bases clipped from V and 2 bases from J, the junction kept 6 bases outside the gene matches. CDR3 sequence reads: CASTNSGEQETQYF. CDR3 coding DNA: TGTGCCAGTACCAATAGCGGGGAACAAGAGACCCAGTACTTC. Variable domain in full (rest from reference TRBV19 and TRBJ2-5): DGGITQSPKYLFRKEGQNVTLSCEQNLNHDAMYWYRQDPGQGLRLIYYSQIVNDFQKGDIAEGYSVSREKKESFPLTVTSAQKNPTAFYLCASTNSGEQETQYFGPGTRLLVL.

The chain employs TRBV13 and TRBJ2-3; D remains ambiguous. V lost 1 base, J lost 0 bases, and 17 bases lay in between. CDR3 length: 18 residues. Germline V gene data show CDR1 as PRHDT and CDR2 as FYEKMQ (reference sequence). CDR3 region: CASSLVAGRFISTDTQYF. The CDR3 DNA sequence: TGTGCCAGCAGCTTAGTAGCCGGGCGGTTTATTAGCACAGATACGCAGTATTTT.

This clone has more than one count but fewer than ten. The DNA of the CDR3 is TGTGCCAGCTCACCAATTAGCGGGGCAGATACGCAGTATTTT. Its translation: CASSPISGADTQYF. The V and J genes are TRBV18 and TRBJ2-3; 8 bases line up with TRBD2. The CDR3 runs to 14 residues. Per the germline V gene, CDR1 is KGHSH and CDR2 is LQKENI. With 2 bases clipped from V and 4 bases from J, the junction kept 2 bases outside the gene matches. Based on the CDR3 plus reference TRBV18 and TRBJ2-3, the full variable domain is NAGVMQNPRHLVRRRGQEARLRCSPMKGHSHVYWYRQLPEEGLKFMVYLQKENIIDESGMPKERFSAEFPKEGPSILRIQQVVRGDSAAYFCASSPISGADTQYFGPGTRLTVL.

This chain uses TRBV27 with TRBJ1-5; TRBD1 agrees at 8 bases. CDR3 size: 13 residues. The V and J ends lost 8 bases and 4 bases, in that order; junction bases with no gene match: 4. CDR1 and CDR2 (germline): MNHEY, SMNVEV (reference sequence). The CDR3 sequence is CASRTGQNQPQHF. CDR3 in DNA: TGTGCCAGCCGGACAGGGCAGAATCAGCCCCAGCATTTT.

The chain joins TRBV3-1 (or the pseudogene TRBV3-2) to TRBJ2-3; no reliable D call. Germline CDR1 and CDR2: LGHDT and YNNKEL (reference sequence). V lost 4 bases, J lost 4 bases, and 9 bases lay in between. The CDR3 has 13 amino acids. CDR3 amino acids: CASSPGGSDTQYF. Here the CDR3 DNA reads TGTGCCAGCAGCCCTGGCGGATCAGATACGCAGTATTTT.

This chain connects TRBV10-1 to TRBJ2-5; D gene ambiguous. The CDR3 runs 13 residues. The V gene's germline CDR1 is WNHNN and CDR2 SYGVQD (reference sequence). V was clipped by 3 bases and J by 4 bases, with 9 bases between them. In DNA, the CDR3 is TGCGCCAGCAGTGATCCTTGGGGAGAGACCCAGTACTTC. Translation: CASSDPWGETQYF.

This clone turned up a few times. The genes are TRBV3-1 (or the pseudogene TRBV3-2) and TRBJ2-7, with D possibly matching TRBD2 (5 bases). The CDR3 is made up of 14 amino acids. V shed 0 bases and J shed 4 bases, with 10 bases lying between them. The germline CDR1 and CDR2 sequences are LGHDT and YNNKEL (reference sequence). In DNA form, the CDR3 reads TGTGCCAGCAGCCAAGATCAGGCGGGTTACGAGCAGTACTTC. Translating gives CASSQDQAGYEQYF.

The V call is TRBV21-1, the J call TRBJ2-7; the table gives TRBD2 as D, unverified against the DNA. TRBV21-1 is designated a pseudogene. The CDR3 is 12 residues long. CDR3 in DNA: TGTGCCAGCGGTAGCGGGACCTACGAGCAGTACTTC. Translation gives CASGSGTYEQYF.

The chain joins TRBV14 to TRBJ2-7; the D gene is possibly TRBD2 (6 bases). CDR1 SGHDN and CDR2 FVKESK come from the germline V gene. V was pared by 2 bases and J by 6 bases, with 11 bases between. The CDR3 spans 13 residues. The CDR3 bases are TGTGCCAGCAGCCAAAACTTGGGAGGCGAGCAGTACTTC. Translating it yields CASSQNLGGEQYF.

This clone was observed once. V is TRBV9 and J is TRBJ2-3; maybe TRBD2 (6 bases). The ends were cut back, 1 base at V and 3 bases at J, with 12 bases in the middle. The CDR3 is 15 amino acids. Germline V CDR1 and CDR2: SGDLS, YYNGEE. This CDR3 reads CASSVREMTTDTQYF. The CDR3 DNA sequence: TGTGCCAGCAGCGTACGGGAGATGACTACAGATACGCAGTATTTT.

The CDR3 spells CASSALQGQVSNQPQHF. The CDR3 DNA is TGTGCCAGCAGTGCCCTTCAGGGACAGGTTAGCAATCAGCCCCAGCATTTT. The V gene is TRBV6-1, the J gene TRBJ1-5, with 8 bases identical to TRBD1. This CDR3 is built from 17 residues. J lost 0 bases, V lost 4 bases, and 8 bases had no gene match. CDR1 is MNHNS and CDR2 is SASEGT in the germline V gene.